These T cell receptor beta chains were read from a single sample in a study of blood T cell repertoires in COVID-19. Here immunoSEQ multiplex PCR was the method, and the copy in TCRdb shows in-frame clones only, minus some. The data hold 50,000 or so clones, with roughly 86% observed a single time. Sequencing was carried out using peripheral blood. These receptors came from a woman over 75 with acute or convalescent COVID-19. Both conserved end residues are part of each CDR3. D genes are given only for firm matches. Expanded clones are given a class, and other clones once, few, many or no size at all.

V,length,D,J,size,DNA,CDR3
TRBV6-6,13,-,TRBJ2-3,-,TGTGCCAGCAACGGGGATTTCACAGATACGCAGTATTTT,CASNGDFTDTQYF
TRBV14,13,-,TRBJ2-1,once,TGTGCCAGCAACTCCGCAAATTACAATGAGCAGTTCTTC,CASNSANYNEQFF
TRBV5-1,16,TRBD1,TRBJ1-2,-,TGCGCCAGCAGCTTGCTGGGACAGGCGGAATACTATGGCTACACCTTC,CASSLLGQAEYYGYTF
TRBV4-2,17,TRBD1,TRBJ1-3,-,TGTGCCAGCAGCCAAGATAACAGGGGCCGGAGAGGAAACACCATATATTTT,CASSQDNRGRRGNTIYF
TRBV27,17,TRBD1,TRBJ2-2,-,TGTGCCAGCAGTTCGGACAGGGGGCAGTGGAACACCGGGGAGCTGTTTTTT,CASSSDRGQWNTGELFF
TRBV18,13,TRBD1,TRBJ2-5,-,TGTGCCAGCTCACCACAGGGGGCAGAGACCCAGTACTTC,CASSPQGAETQYF
TRBV10-1,17,TRBD1,TRBJ2-2,-,TGCGCCAGCGGGGACAGGGGAGGAACTTTCGGCACCGGGGAGCTGTTTTTT,CASGDRGGTFGTGELFF
TRBV4-2,13,-,TRBJ2-2,once,TGTGCCAGCAGCCAGCACAGGGACGGGGAGCTGTTTTTT,CASSQHRDGELFF
TRBV6-1,15,-,TRBJ1-4,-,TGTGCCAGCAGTGAAGGGTCGGCCGCCGGGGGAAAACTGTTTTTT,CASSEGSAAGGKLFF
TRBV7-2,14,-,TRBJ1-1,-,TGTGCCAGCAGCTTAGACAGGGAGAGCACTGAAGCTTTCTTT,CASSLDRESTEAFF
TRBV20-1,12,TRBD1,TRBJ1-1,-,TGCAGTGCTAGTATCCGGGACAGGGAAGCTTTCTTT,CSASIRDREAFF
TRBV25-1,15,TRBD2,TRBJ2-2,-,TGTGCCAGCAGTGTCACTAGCGGGGTAAACGGGGAGCTGTTTTTT,CASSVTSGVNGELFF
TRBV6-5,15,-,TRBJ1-2,-,TGTGCCAGCAGGCTGAGGGGGGGCTCTAGCTATGGCTACACCTTC,CASRLRGGSSYGYTF
TRBV6-1,16,TRBD1,TRBJ1-6,-,TGTGCCAGCAGTGAAAGGCCGGGACAGGGAAGTTCACCCCTCCACTTT,CASSERPGQGSSPLHF
TRBV23-1,17,-,TRBJ1-2,-,TGCGCCAGCAGCCCCAATCAGCGAGGGCCTAGAAACTATGGCTACACCTTC,CASSPNQRGPRNYGYTF
TRBV11-2,15,TRBD2,TRBJ2-7,-,TGTGCCAGCAGCTCCGTTAGCGGGGGACTCTACGAGCAGTACTTC,CASSSVSGGLYEQYF
TRBV7-3,13,-,TRBJ2-1,-,TGTGCCAGCAGCTTATACCGGGACACTGAGCAGTTCTTC,CASSLYRDTEQFF
TRBV7-8,16,TRBD2,TRBJ2-1,-,TGTGCCAGCAGCAGTAGCGGGAGTAACTCCTACAATGAGCAGTTCTTC,CASSSSGSNSYNEQFF
TRBV4-1,14,TRBD2,TRBJ2-1,-,TGCGCCAGCAGCCTGGCGGGGGGGCCGAGTGAGCAGTTCTTC,CASSLAGGPSEQFF
TRBV20-1,12,TRBD1,TRBJ1-2,-,TGCAGTGCTAGTACGACAGGGTACGGCTACACCTTC,CSASTTGYGYTF
TRBV2,16,-,TRBJ1-1,-,TGTGCCAGCAGTGAAGTAGGTTGGACAGCGAACACTGAAGCTTTCTTT,CASSEVGWTANTEAFF
TRBV6-5,16,-,TRBJ1-3,-,TGTGCCAGCAGTTACTCCACAGGGATTTCTGGAAACACCATATATTTT,CASSYSTGISGNTIYF
TRBV7-8,14,-,TRBJ1-2,-,TGTGCCAGCAGCCAGCTCGGACAGCTCTATGGCTACACCTTC,CASSQLGQLYGYTF
TRBV7-8,15,TRBD1,TRBJ2-6,-,TGTGCCGGCAGACAGGGAAGCTCTGGGGCCAACGTCCTGACTTTC,CAGRQGSSGANVLTF
TRBV15,16,-,TRBJ1-1,-,TGTGCCACCAGCAGAGATGAAGGAGGGGCGGGGACTGAAGCTTTCTTT,CATSRDEGGAGTEAFF
TRBV5-1,15,TRBD1,TRBJ1-2,-,TGCGCCAGCAGCTTCTCGACAGGGGAGGCATTTGGCTACACCTTC,CASSFSTGEAFGYTF
TRBV29-1,14,-,TRBJ2-1,-,TGCAGCGTTGGAGGCAGAGAGCTATACAATGAGCAGTTCTTC,CSVGGRELYNEQFF
TRBV28,15,-,TRBJ1-3,-,TGTGCCAGCAGTTTAACAGGACACTCTGGAAACACCATATATTTT,CASSLTGHSGNTIYF
TRBV10-2,13,-,TRBJ2-7,once,TGCGCCAGCGGTCGACAGCGTACCTACGAGCAGTACTTC,CASGRQRTYEQYF
TRBV30,18,-,TRBJ2-6,-,TGTGCCTGGAGTCCTCCCCTTTACAGGTCGTGGGGGGCCAACGTCCTGACTTTC,CAWSPPLYRSWGANVLTF
TRBV11-1,17,-,TRBJ1-4,-,TGTGCCAGCAGCTTAGCGTTCGCGGGAAACGTCAATGAAAAACTGTTTTTT,CASSLAFAGNVNEKLFF
TRBV4-2,17,TRBD2,TRBJ2-1,-,TGTGCCAGCAGCCAGGCCCCAGTAGCGGGGGGGCTTAATGAGCAGTTCTTC,CASSQAPVAGGLNEQFF
TRBV7-6,15,-,TRBJ2-2,few,TGTGCCAGCAGTATTACCCTAGGGAACACCGGGGAGCTGTTTTTT,CASSITLGNTGELFF
TRBV28,16,-,TRBJ2-3,-,TGTGCCAGCAGACCACAACGAAGCGGCAGCACAGATACGCAGTATTTT,CASRPQRSGSTDTQYF
TRBV7-9,13,-,TRBJ2-5,-,TGTGCCAGCAGCCCGTCGATAGTGGAGACCCAGTACTTC,CASSPSIVETQYF